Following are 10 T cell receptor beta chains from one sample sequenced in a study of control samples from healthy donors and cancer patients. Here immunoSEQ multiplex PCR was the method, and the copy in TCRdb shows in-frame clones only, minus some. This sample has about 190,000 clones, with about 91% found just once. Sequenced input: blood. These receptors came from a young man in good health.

The CDR3 loop reads CAISSGQGSDQPQHF. The CDR3 DNA is TGTGCCATCAGTAGCGGACAGGGCAGCGATCAGCCCCAGCATTTT. This chain links TRBV10-3 with TRBJ1-5; 8 bases fit TRBD1. The V segment lost 5 bases and the J segment 5 bases; nucleotides outside the gene matches: 8. This CDR3 has 15 residues. CDR1 is ENHRY and CDR2 is SYGVKD in the germline V gene.

As DNA, the CDR3 is TGTGCCAGCAGCTTATCCGGGTCCTACGAGCAGTACTTC. Its protein product is CASSLSGSYEQYF. V and J are TRBV7-6 and TRBJ2-7; D gene ambiguous. The ends were cut back, 2 bases at V and 1 base at J, with 6 bases in the middle. The CDR3 has 13 residues. Per germline, CDR1 SGHVS and CDR2 FNYEAQ.

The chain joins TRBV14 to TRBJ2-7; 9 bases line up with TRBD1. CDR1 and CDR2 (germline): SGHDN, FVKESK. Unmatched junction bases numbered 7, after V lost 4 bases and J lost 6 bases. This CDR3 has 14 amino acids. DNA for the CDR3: TGTGCCAGCAGCCGACAGGGGGGGGCCGCCGAGCAGTACTTC. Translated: CASSRQGGAAEQYF.

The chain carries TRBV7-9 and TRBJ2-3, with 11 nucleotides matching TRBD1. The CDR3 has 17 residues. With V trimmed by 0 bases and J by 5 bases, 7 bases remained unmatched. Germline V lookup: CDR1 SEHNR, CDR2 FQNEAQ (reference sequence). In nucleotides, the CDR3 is TGTGCCAGCAGCTTAGCGATCGGACAGGGGGCTTTAGATACGCAGTATTTT. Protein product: CASSLAIGQGALDTQYF. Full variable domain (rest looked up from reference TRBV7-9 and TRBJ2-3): DTGVSQNPRHKITKRGQNVTFRCDPISEHNRLYWYRQTLGQGPEFLTYFQNEAQLEKSRLLSDRFSAERPKGSFSTLEIQRTEQGDSAMYLCASSLAIGQGALDTQYFGPGTRLTVL.

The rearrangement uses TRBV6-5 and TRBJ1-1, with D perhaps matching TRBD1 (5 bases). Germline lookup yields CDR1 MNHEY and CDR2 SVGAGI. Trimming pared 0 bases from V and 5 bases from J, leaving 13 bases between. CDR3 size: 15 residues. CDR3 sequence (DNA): TGTGCCAGCAGTTACTCCCCAGTGGGGGGGACTGAAGCTTTCTTT. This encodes CASSYSPVGGTEAFF.

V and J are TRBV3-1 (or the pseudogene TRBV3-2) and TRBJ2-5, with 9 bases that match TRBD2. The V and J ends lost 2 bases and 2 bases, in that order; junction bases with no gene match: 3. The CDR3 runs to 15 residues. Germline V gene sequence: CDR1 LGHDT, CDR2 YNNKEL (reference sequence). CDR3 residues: CASSQLGLAQETQYF. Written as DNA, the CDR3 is TGTGCCAGCAGCCAACTAGGACTAGCGCAAGAGACCCAGTACTTC.

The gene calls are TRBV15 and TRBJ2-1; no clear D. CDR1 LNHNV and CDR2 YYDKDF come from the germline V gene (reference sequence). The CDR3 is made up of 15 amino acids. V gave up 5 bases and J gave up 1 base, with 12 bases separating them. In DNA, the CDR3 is TGTGCCACCAGCGGCACGGTTCGTTCCTACAATGAGCAGTTCTTC. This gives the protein CATSGTVRSYNEQFF.

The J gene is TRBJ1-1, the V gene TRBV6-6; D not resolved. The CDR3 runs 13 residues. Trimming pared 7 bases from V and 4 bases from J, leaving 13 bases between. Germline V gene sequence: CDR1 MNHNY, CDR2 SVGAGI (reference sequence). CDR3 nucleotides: TGTGCCAGCATCGGGAATTTGCGCACTGAAGCTTTCTTT. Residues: CASIGNLRTEAFF.

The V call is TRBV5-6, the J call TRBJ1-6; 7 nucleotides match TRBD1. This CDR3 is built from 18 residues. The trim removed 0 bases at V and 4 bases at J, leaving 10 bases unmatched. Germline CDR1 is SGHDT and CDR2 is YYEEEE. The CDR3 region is CASSLGGAGTAYNSPLHF. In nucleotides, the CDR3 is TGTGCCAGCAGCTTGGGGGGGGCCGGGACAGCTTATAATTCACCCCTCCACTTT.

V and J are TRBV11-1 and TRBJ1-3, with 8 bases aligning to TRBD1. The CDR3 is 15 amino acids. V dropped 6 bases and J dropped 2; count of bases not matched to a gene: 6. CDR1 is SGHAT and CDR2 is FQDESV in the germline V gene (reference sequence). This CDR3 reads CASRNRGSTGNTIYF. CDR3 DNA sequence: TGTGCCAGCAGAAACAGGGGGTCGACTGGAAACACCATATATTTT.